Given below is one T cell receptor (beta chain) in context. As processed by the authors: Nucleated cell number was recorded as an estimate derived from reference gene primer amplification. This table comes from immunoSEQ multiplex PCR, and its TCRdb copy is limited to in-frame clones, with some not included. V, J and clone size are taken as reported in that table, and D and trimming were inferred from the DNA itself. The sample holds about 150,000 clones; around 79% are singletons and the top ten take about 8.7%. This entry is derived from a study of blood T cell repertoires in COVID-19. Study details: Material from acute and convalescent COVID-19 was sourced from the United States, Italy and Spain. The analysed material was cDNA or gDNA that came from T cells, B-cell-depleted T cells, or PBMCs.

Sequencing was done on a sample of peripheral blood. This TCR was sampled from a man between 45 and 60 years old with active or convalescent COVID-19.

DNA of the CDR3: TGCGCCAGCACCATCCCAGGGTACACCGGGGAGCTGTTTTTT. Its protein is CASTIPGYTGELFF. V is TRBV5-1 and J is TRBJ2-2, with a tentative D call TRBD1 (5 bases). CDR3 length: 14 residues. The V gene lost 6 bases and the J gene lost 3 bases, with 12 bases spanning the gap. CDR1 SGHRS and CDR2 YFSETQ come from the germline V gene.